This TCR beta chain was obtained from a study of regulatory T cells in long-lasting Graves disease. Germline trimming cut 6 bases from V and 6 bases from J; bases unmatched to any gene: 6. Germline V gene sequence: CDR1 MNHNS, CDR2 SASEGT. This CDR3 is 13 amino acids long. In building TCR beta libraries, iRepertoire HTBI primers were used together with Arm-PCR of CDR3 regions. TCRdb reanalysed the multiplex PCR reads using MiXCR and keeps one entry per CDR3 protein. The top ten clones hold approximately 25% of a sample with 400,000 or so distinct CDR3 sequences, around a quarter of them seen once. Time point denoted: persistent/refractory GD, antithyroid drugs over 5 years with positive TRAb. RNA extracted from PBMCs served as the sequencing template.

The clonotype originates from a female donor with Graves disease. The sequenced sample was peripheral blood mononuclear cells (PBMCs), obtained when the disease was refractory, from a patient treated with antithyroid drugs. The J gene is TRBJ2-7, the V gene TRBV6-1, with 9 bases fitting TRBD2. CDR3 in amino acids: CASRVAGVSEQYF. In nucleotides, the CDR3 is TGTGCCAGCAGGGTAGCGGGAGTTAGCGAGCAGTACTTC.